This record covers a single T cell receptor (beta chain). As yet, its antigen is unknown. The sample originates from a study of CD8 T cells in ankylosing spondylitis. Overall study findings and caveats: Enrichment of disease-linked clones was reportedly significant in matched ankylosing spondylitis synovial fluid. Eight or nine highly homologous variants made up a TCR beta motif that seemed to typify ankylosing spondylitis blood. Disease-linked clones were found to be CD8+ and relatively rare in peripheral blood. In synovial fluid and blood from reactive arthritis, some motif variants were previously reported.

MiXCR, applied by TCRdb to the 5' RACE reads, yields one record per CDR3 protein. The sample lists a few hundred thousand distinct CDR3 sequences, under 20% occurring once. V trimming: 5 bases; J trimming: 4 bases; junction bases outside the gene matches: 12. The CDR3 is 15 residues long. Germline V lookup: CDR1 DFQATT, CDR2 SNEGSKA (reference sequence). Sequences were obtained from blood, either unsorted or a sorted T cell fraction (not recorded which). The chain links TRBV20-1 to TRBJ2-3; 7 positions agree with TRBD1. This clonotype was sampled from a male donor with ankylosing spondylitis. The CDR3, as DNA: TGCAGTGCTCAGAGAAAACAGGGGAGTGCAGATACGCAGTATTTT. Encoded protein: CSAQRKQGSADTQYF.